What follows are 27 T cell receptor beta chains derived from one specimen sequenced in a study of blood T cell repertoires in COVID-19. TCRdb's copy holds only in-frame clones and misses some; the assay was immunoSEQ multiplex PCR. The table records a few hundred thousand clones, about nine tenths of them present only once. The sequencing input was peripheral blood. These receptors all stem from a woman aged 40 to 49 with acute or convalescent COVID-19.

The J gene is TRBJ1-1, the V gene TRBV29-1, with a tentative D call TRBD1 (6 bases). Trimming left V 4 bases short and J 4 bases short, with 10 bases between. Germline lookup yields CDR1 SQVTM and CDR2 ANQGSEA. The CDR3 has 12 residues. The CDR3 region is CSVGGGATEAFF. DNA for the CDR3: TGCAGCGTTGGTGGGGGGGCCACTGAAGCTTTCTTT.

This rearrangement joins TRBV19 to TRBJ2-2; 8 bases fit TRBD1. Losses at the gene ends were 10 bases for V and 0 bases for J; bases not matched to a gene: 4. The CDR3 totals 14 residues. Germline lookup yields CDR1 LNHDA and CDR2 SQIVND (reference sequence). The CDR3 loop reads CATSDRANTGELFF. CDR3 nucleotides: TGTGCCACCTCGGACAGGGCGAACACCGGGGAGCTGTTTTTT.

The sample holds one count of this clone. The rearrangement joins TRBV30 to TRBJ1-2, with 9 bases identical to TRBD1. The V gene's germline CDR1 is GTSNPN and CDR2 SVGIG (reference sequence). After removal of 1 base from V and 8 bases from J, the junction contained 11 bases not matched to a gene. The CDR3 loop spans 15 amino acids. The CDR3 DNA reads as TGTGCCTGGAGTGGCTACAGGGGGCGCCGGTACGGCTACACCTTC. It yields the protein CAWSGYRGRRYGYTF.

This chain uses TRBV9 with TRBJ1-2; maybe TRBD1 (5 bases). Germline assignment: CDR1 SGDLS and CDR2 YYNGEE. V shed 0 bases and J shed 4 bases, with 13 bases lying between them. The CDR3 extends over 15 amino acids. The CDR3 loop is CASSVASGVPYGYTF. Written as DNA, the CDR3 is TGTGCCAGCAGCGTAGCTTCGGGGGTTCCCTATGGCTACACCTTC.

The rearrangement joins TRBV19 to TRBJ1-1; D gene uncertain. Germline values: CDR1 LNHDA, CDR2 SQIVND (reference sequence). The CDR3 extends over 15 amino acids. The V end was cut by 6 bases, the J end by 0 bases, with 14 bases between. CDR3 nucleotide sequence: TGTGCCAGTAGAAAAACGAGAAACTTGAACACTGAAGCTTTCTTT. As protein: CASRKTRNLNTEAFF.

The J gene is TRBJ1-2, the V gene TRBV18; 8 nucleotides align to TRBD1. Germline CDR1 KGHSH, CDR2 LQKENI. The junction had 5 bases not matched to a gene; V was cut back by 3 bases and J by 5 bases. This CDR3 is 14 amino acids long. CDR3 protein: CASSPQGAGYGYTF. The CDR3 DNA follows: TGTGCCAGCTCACCGCAGGGGGCTGGGTATGGCTACACCTTC.

This rearrangement joins TRBV28 to TRBJ2-2, with 9 bases aligning to TRBD1. Germline V gene sequence: CDR1 MDHEN, CDR2 SYDVKM. This CDR3 spans 18 amino acids. The trim removed 3 bases at V and 4 bases at J, leaving 12 bases unmatched. CDR3 sequence (DNA): TGTGCCAGCAGTTTTGGACAGGGGAATACGGCTGGCACCGGGGAGCTGTTTTTT. Encoded protein: CASSFGQGNTAGTGELFF.

The chain employs TRBV29-1 and TRBJ1-2; D perhaps matches TRBD1 (5 bases). Trimming took off 4 bases at V and 0 bases at J, with 12 bases between the two ends. The CDR3 consists of 14 residues. Germline assignment: CDR1 SQVTM and CDR2 ANQGSEA. In nucleotides, the CDR3 is TGCAGCGTTGGTGGACACCGCTCTAACTATGGCTACACCTTC. Translation: CSVGGHRSNYGYTF.

The CDR3, as DNA: TGTGCCAGCAGGCCAGACCGGAGTCCTAACTATGGCTACACCTTC. This codes for CASRPDRSPNYGYTF. V is TRBV2 and J is TRBJ1-2; no firm D call. Per the germline V gene, CDR1 is SNHLY and CDR2 is FYNNEI. The V end lost 6 bases, the J end lost 0 bases, and 14 bases lay between the germline ends. The CDR3 spans 15 residues.

J is TRBJ1-5 and V is TRBV6-5, with unresolved D. CDR1 is MNHEY, CDR2 SVGAGI, per germline. The CDR3 covers 15 residues. V lost 4 bases and J 0 bases, leaving 10 bases between the germline ends. The CDR3 nucleotides are TGTGCCAGCAGTTTCGAGTTGTATAGCAATCAGCCCCAGCATTTT. It codes for CASSFELYSNQPQHF.

This chain uses TRBV7-9 with TRBJ2-4; unclear D gene. V lost 6 bases and J lost 3, with 12 bases in between. The germline V gene encodes CDR1 SEHNR and CDR2 FQNEAQ (reference sequence). The CDR3 covers 14 residues. CDR3 DNA: TGTGCCAGCAGTTCCTGGGCCGACAAAAACATTCAGTACTTC. Amino acid sequence: CASSSWADKNIQYF.

The rearrangement uses TRBV19 and TRBJ2-2; perhaps TRBD2 as D (6 bases). The CDR3 runs 15 residues. V lost 3 bases and J 3 bases, leaving 11 bases between the germline ends. Germline loops: CDR1 LNHDA, CDR2 SQIVND (reference sequence). The DNA of the CDR3 is TGTGCCAGTAGTATTGAGCGGGTATACACCGGGGAGCTGTTTTTT. It translates to CASSIERVYTGELFF. The full variable domain, with the rest looked up from reference TRBV19 and TRBJ2-2, is DGGITQSPKYLFRKEGQNVTLSCEQNLNHDAMYWYRQDPGQGLRLIYYSQIVNDFQKGDIAEGYSVSREKKESFPLTVTSAQKNPTAFYLCASSIERVYTGELFFGEGSRLTVL.

The chain has TRBV20-1 and TRBJ2-1; no clear D. The V gene's germline CDR1 is DFQATT and CDR2 SNEGSKA (reference sequence). This CDR3 is 11 amino acids long. Trimming pared 6 bases from V and 10 bases from J, leaving 13 bases between. CDR3 protein: CSAGLGNEQFF. The CDR3 DNA reads TGCAGTGCGGGCTTGGGTAACGAGCAGTTCTTC.

As DNA, the CDR3 is TGTGCCAGCAGTCCCCTCGGGTCGGGGGGCAATCAGCCCCAGCATTTT. As protein: CASSPLGSGGNQPQHF. The rearrangement links TRBV27 to TRBJ1-5, with a weak D call TRBD1 (5 bases). The CDR3 loop spans 16 amino acids. V lost 5 bases and J 2 bases, leaving 16 bases between the germline ends. Germline CDR1 is MNHEY and CDR2 is SMNVEV (reference sequence).

The CDR3 spells CAWARQGGSEQYV. CDR3 nucleotide sequence: TGTGCCTGGGCAAGACAGGGTGGATCCGAGCAGTACGTC. The rearrangement joins TRBV30 to TRBJ2-7; the match to TRBD1 covers 7 bases. J lost 6 bases, V lost 5 bases, and 10 bases had no gene match. There are 13 residues in the CDR3. Germline CDR1 is GTSNPN and CDR2 is SVGIG (reference sequence).

This clone was detected once. The genes are TRBV9 and TRBJ1-2, with a possible D match to TRBD1 (6 bases). Per germline, CDR1 SGDLS and CDR2 YYNGEE. V was cut by 4 bases and J by 5 bases, with 21 bases left in between. CDR3 size: 16 residues. CDR3 region: CASSPPTGLLRYGYTF. In DNA form, the CDR3 reads TGTGCCAGCAGCCCACCCACAGGGTTACTCCGTTATGGCTACACCTTC. The full variable domain, rest sourced from reference TRBV9 and TRBJ1-2, is DSGVTQTPKHLITATGQRVTLRCSPRSGDLSVYWYQQSLDQGLQFLIQYYNGEERAKGNILERFSAQQFPDLHSELNLSSLELGDSALYFCASSPPTGLLRYGYTFGSGTRLTVV.

CDR3 DNA sequence: TGTGCCAGCAGCTTAGGTCGGAGGGGGCTTGAGTACGGCTACACCTTC. Protein: CASSLGRRGLEYGYTF. The gene calls are TRBV7-9 and TRBJ1-2, with TRBD1 matching over 7 bases. Per the germline V gene, CDR1 is SEHNR and CDR2 is FQNEAQ (reference sequence). There are 16 residues in the CDR3. V was pared by 1 base and J by 8 bases, with 13 bases of the junction left unmatched.

The chain joins TRBV6-5 to TRBJ1-2; 8 bases fit TRBD1. The J segment lost 8 bases and the V segment lost 5 bases, leaving 7 bases of the junction unmatched. The CDR3 sequence is 13 residues long. The germline V gene encodes CDR1 MNHEY and CDR2 SVGAGI. The chain's CDR3 is CASSPRTGSGYTF. DNA for the CDR3: TGTGCCAGCAGTCCAAGGACAGGGTCCGGCTACACCTTC.

This rearrangement joins TRBV6-6 to TRBJ1-2; D possibly corresponds to TRBD1 (5 bases). This CDR3 is built from 14 residues. Germline CDR1 is MNHNY and CDR2 is SVGAGI (reference sequence). V was clipped by 0 bases and J by 8 bases, with 13 bases between them. CDR3 in DNA: TGTGCCAGCAGTTACTCGACGGGGGGATGGGGCTACACCTTC. Translating it yields CASSYSTGGWGYTF.

The chain carries TRBV5-8 and TRBJ2-1; maybe TRBD1 (5 bases). The germline V and J ends were trimmed by 2 bases and 4 bases, with 19 bases remaining between them. There are 17 residues in the CDR3. Germline assignment: CDR1 SGHTS and CDR2 YDEGEE. CDR3 region: CASSLSLQGRVYNEQFF. DNA for the CDR3: TGTGCCAGCAGCTTAAGTCTTCAGGGCAGAGTATACAATGAGCAGTTCTTC.

The rearrangement joins TRBV10-1 to TRBJ1-6, with a tentative D call TRBD1 (5 bases). Germline CDR1 reads WNHNN; CDR2 reads SYGVQD (reference sequence). The CDR3 extends over 14 amino acids. Trimming pared 2 bases from V and 7 bases from J, leaving 9 bases between. Here the CDR3 reads CASSEGGDNSPLHF. The DNA for the CDR3 is TGCGCCAGCAGTGAGGGAGGGGACAATTCACCCCTCCACTTT.

The chain recombines TRBV11-2 with TRBJ2-2; tentatively, D is TRBD2 (5 bases). From germline, CDR1 is SGHAT and CDR2 FQNNGV. Between the trimmed V and J ends, which lost 0 bases and 6 bases, there was a span of 8 bases. The CDR3 contains 14 residues. The CDR3 DNA reads as TGTGCCAGCAGCTTAGATCTCGGGGCCGGGGAGCTGTTTTTT. Translating gives CASSLDLGAGELFF.

This chain uses TRBV5-4 with TRBJ1-1; 9 positions agree with TRBD1. Per the germline V gene, CDR1 is SGHNT and CDR2 is YYREEE (reference sequence). This CDR3 region has 14 residues. J lost 1 base, V lost 4 bases, and 2 bases had no gene match. CDR3: CASSPGQGNTEAFF. CDR3 nucleotide sequence: TGTGCCAGCAGCCCGGGACAGGGGAACACTGAAGCTTTCTTT.

This clone has only one observation. The CDR3 nucleotides read TGTGCCATCTCGAGGGCGGTGGGCAATGAAAAACTGTTTTTT. As protein: CAISRAVGNEKLFF. This chain uses TRBV10-3 with TRBJ1-4, with D unresolved. V was shortened by 8 bases and J by 5 bases, with 15 bases between the two germline ends. Germline-derived CDR1 and CDR2 are ENHRY and SYGVKD. The CDR3 loop spans 14 amino acids.

The gene calls are TRBV27 and TRBJ1-1; a weak D match, TRBD1 (5 bases). The CDR3 spans 12 residues. Per germline, CDR1 MNHEY and CDR2 SMNVEV (reference sequence). V dropped 5 bases and J dropped 11 bases, with 15 bases sitting between them. CDR3 sequence (DNA): TGTGCCAGCAGTCTTGGGACTGGAGAGGCTTTCTTT. This codes for CASSLGTGEAFF.

J is TRBJ1-2 and V is TRBV7-2; 9 positions agree with TRBD1. CDR1 is SGHTA, CDR2 FQGNSA, per germline. The CDR3 consists of 14 residues. J gave up 6 bases and V 3 bases, and 5 bases lay outside the gene matches. As DNA, the CDR3 is TGTGCCAGCAGCTTTCTAAGACAGGGGGATGGCTACACCTTC. Translation gives CASSFLRQGDGYTF.

About this clone itself: Within the sample, other DNA sequences also encode this same CDR3. The chain has TRBV5-1 and TRBJ1-3, with a weak D call TRBD1 (5 bases). The CDR3 loop spans 13 amino acids. Germline lookup yields CDR1 SGHRS and CDR2 YFSETQ. V was clipped by 4 bases and J by 3 bases, with 8 bases between them. CDR3 in amino acids: CASSTDSGNTIYF. In nucleotides, the CDR3 is TGCGCCAGCAGCACCGACAGTGGAAACACCATATATTTT.